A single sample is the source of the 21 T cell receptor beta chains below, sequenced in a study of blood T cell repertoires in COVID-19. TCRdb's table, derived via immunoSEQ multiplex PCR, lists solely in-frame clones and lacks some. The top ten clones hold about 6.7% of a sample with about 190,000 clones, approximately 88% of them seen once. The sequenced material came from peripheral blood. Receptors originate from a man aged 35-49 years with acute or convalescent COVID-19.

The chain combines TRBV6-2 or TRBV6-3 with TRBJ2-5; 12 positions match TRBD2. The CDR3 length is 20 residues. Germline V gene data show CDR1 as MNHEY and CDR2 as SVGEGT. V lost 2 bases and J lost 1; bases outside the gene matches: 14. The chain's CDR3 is CASSYNGLPGLAGSQETQYF. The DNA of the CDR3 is TGTGCCAGCAGTTACAATGGCCTCCCTGGACTAGCGGGGAGCCAAGAGACCCAGTACTTC.

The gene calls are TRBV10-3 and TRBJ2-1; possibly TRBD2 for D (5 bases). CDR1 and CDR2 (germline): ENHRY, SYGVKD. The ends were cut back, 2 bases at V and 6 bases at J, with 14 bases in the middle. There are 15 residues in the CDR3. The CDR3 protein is CAISEILGLRNEQFF. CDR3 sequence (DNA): TGTGCCATCAGTGAGATACTAGGACTCCGCAATGAGCAGTTCTTC.

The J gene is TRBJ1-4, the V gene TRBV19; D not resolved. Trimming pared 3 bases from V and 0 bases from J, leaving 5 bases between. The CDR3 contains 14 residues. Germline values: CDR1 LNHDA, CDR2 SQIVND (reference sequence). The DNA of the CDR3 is TGTGCCAGTAGTATCGGGGCAACTAATGAAAAACTGTTTTTT. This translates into CASSIGATNEKLFF.

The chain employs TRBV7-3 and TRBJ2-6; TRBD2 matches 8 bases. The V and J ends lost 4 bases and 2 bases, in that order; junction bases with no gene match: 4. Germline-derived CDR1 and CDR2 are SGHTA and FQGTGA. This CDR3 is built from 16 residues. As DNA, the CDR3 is TGTGCCAGCAGCTCCGGGGGACTAGCTGGGGCCAACGTCCTGACTTTC. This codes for CASSSGGLAGANVLTF.

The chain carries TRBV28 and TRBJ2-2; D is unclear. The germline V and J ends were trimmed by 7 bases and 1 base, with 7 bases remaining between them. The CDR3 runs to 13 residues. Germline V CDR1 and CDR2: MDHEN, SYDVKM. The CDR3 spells CASTTGNTGELFF. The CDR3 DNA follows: TGTGCCAGCACAACGGGGAACACCGGGGAGCTGTTTTTT.

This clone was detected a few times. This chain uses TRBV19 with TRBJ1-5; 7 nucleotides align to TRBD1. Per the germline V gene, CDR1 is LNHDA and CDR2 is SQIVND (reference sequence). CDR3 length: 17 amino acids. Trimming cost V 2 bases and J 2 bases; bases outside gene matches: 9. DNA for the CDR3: TGTGCCAGTAGTATAATAGGTCAGGGGGTAGGCAATCAGCCCCAGCATTTT. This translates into CASSIIGQGVGNQPQHF.

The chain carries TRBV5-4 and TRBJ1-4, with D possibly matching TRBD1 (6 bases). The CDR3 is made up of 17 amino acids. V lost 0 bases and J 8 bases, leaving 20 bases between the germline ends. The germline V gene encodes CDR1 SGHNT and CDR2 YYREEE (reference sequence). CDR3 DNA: TGTGCCAGCAGCTTGGGCCGTGGGGGGGGCTTAGACGAAAAACTGTTTTTT. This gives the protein CASSLGRGGGLDEKLFF. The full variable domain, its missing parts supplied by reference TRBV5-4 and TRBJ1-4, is ETGVTQSPTHLIKTRGQQVTLRCSSQSGHNTVSWYQQALGQGPQFIFQYYREEENGRGNFPPRFSGLQFPNYSSELNVNALELDDSALYLCASSLGRGGGLDEKLFFGSGTQLSVL.

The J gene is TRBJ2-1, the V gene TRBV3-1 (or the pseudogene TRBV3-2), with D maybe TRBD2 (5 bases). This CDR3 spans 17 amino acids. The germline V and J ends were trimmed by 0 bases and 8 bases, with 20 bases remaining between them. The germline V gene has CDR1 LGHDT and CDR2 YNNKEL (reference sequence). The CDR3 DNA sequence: TGTGCCAGCAGCCAAGACGGTCGGGGTTTGGCTCGCGATGAGCAGTTCTTC. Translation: CASSQDGRGLARDEQFF.

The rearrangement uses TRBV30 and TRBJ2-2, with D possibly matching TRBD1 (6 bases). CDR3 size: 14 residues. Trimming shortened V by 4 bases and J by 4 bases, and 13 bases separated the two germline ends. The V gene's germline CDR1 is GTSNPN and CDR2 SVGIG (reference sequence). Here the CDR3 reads CAWNLQGPTGELFF. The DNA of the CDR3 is TGTGCCTGGAATCTACAGGGCCCCACCGGGGAGCTGTTTTTT.

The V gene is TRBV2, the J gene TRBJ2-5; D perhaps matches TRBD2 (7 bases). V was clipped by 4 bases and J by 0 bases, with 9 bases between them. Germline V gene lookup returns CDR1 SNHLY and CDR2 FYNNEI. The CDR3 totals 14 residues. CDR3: CASSAGGYQETQYF. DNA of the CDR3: TGTGCCAGCAGTGCGGGGGGCTACCAAGAGACCCAGTACTTC.

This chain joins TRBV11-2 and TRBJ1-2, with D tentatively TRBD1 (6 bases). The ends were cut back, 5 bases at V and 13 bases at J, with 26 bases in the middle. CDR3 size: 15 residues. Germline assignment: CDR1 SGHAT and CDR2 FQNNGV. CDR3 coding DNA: TGTGCCAGCAGCCTGTCGGTGGGGGCGCCATCTAGGGGCACCTTC. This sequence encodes CASSLSVGAPSRGTF.

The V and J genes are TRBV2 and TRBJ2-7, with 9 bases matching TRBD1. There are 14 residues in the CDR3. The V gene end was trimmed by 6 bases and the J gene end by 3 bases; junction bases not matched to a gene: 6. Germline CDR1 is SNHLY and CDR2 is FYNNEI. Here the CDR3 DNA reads TGTGCCAGCAGGAAACCGGGACAGGGCTACGAGCAGTACTTC. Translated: CASRKPGQGYEQYF.

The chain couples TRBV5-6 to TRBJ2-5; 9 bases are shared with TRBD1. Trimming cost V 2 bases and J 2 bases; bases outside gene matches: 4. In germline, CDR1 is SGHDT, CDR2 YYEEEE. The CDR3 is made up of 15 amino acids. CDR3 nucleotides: TGTGCCAGCAGCTTTGGGGACAGGGTACAAGAGACCCAGTACTTC. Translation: CASSFGDRVQETQYF.

CDR3 coding DNA: TGCGCCAGCAGCCCGGGGACAGGGAGTGCGGGCGAAAAACTGTTTTTT. It specifies CASSPGTGSAGEKLFF. The rearrangement uses TRBV5-1 and TRBJ1-4; 9 nucleotides agree with TRBD1. The CDR3 consists of 16 residues. The germline CDR1 and CDR2 sequences are SGHRS and YFSETQ. V gave up 4 bases and J gave up 8 bases; unmatched junction bases: 12.

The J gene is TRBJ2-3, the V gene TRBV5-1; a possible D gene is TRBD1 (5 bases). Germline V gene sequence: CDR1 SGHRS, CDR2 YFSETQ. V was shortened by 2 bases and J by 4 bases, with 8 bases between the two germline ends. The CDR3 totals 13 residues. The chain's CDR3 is CASSFLGADTQYF. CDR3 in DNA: TGCGCCAGCAGCTTTCTAGGGGCAGATACGCAGTATTTT.

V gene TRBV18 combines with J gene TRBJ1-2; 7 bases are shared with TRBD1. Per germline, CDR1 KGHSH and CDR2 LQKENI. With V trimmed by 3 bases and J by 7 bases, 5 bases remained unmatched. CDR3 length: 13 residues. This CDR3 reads CASSPSKGAGYTF. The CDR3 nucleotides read TGTGCCAGCTCACCGAGTAAGGGGGCTGGCTACACCTTC.

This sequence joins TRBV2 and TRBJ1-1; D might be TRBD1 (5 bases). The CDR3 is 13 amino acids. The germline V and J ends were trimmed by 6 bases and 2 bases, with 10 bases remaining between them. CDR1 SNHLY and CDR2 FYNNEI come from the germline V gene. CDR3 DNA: TGTGCCAGCAGAGAGACAGAAAACACTGAAGCTTTCTTT. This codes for CASRETENTEAFF.

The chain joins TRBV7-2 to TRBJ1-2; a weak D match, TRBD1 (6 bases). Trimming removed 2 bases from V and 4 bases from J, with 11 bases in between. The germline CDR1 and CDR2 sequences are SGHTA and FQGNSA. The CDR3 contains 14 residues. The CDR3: CASSLQGLAYGYTF. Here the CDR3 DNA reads TGTGCCAGCAGCTTACAGGGGCTTGCCTATGGCTACACCTTC.

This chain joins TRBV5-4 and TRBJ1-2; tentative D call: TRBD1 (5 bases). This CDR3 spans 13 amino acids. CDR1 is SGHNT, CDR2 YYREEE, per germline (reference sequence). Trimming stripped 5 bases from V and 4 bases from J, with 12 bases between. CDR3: CASRGTFIYGYTF. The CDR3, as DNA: TGTGCCAGCAGAGGGACTTTTATCTATGGCTACACCTTC.

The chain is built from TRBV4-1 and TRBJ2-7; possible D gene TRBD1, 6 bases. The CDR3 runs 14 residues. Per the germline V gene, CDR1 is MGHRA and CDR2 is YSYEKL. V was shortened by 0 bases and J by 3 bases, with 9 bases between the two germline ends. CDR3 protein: CASSQETGRYEQYF. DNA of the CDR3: TGCGCCAGCAGCCAAGAGACAGGCCGCTACGAGCAGTACTTC.

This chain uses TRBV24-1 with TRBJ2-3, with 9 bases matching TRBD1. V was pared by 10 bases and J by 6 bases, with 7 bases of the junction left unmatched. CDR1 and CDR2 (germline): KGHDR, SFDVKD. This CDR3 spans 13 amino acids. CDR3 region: CATGTGREDTQYF. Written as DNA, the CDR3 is TGTGCCACGGGGACAGGGAGGGAGGATACGCAGTATTTT.